This is a list of T cell receptor beta chains from one sample in a study of blood T cells in healthy people across ages. TCRdb fed the 5' RACE reads into MiXCR, producing one record per CDR3 protein. The table lists 800,000 to 900,000 distinct CDR3 sequences, roughly 60% of them singletons, with 25% to 35% in the top ten. Input material: blood. These receptor sequences come from a young man in good health. Each CDR3 is given with its conserved first and last residue. D genes are given only for firm matches. Only some rows state a clone size, as once, few, many or a class for expanded clones.

CDR3 protein: CASSFGWGYNQPQHF
CDR3 DNA: TGTGCCAGCAGCTTTGGCTGGGGTTACAATCAGCCCCAGCATTTT
D gene: NA
J gene: TRBJ1-5
V gene: TRBV5-6
clone size: NA

CDR3 protein: CASRFRPAGEETQYF
CDR3 DNA: TGCGCCAGCAGATTCCGACCAGCGGGGGAAGAGACCCAGTACTTC
D gene: TRBD2
J gene: TRBJ2-5
V gene: TRBV5-1
clone size: NA

CDR3 protein: CASSQDPPGRDTDTQYF
CDR3 DNA: TGCGCCAGCAGCCAAGATCCCCCCGGCAGAGACACAGATACGCAGTATTTT
D gene: NA
J gene: TRBJ2-3
V gene: TRBV4-3
clone size: few

CDR3 protein: CASSLFMNTEAFF
CDR3 DNA: TGTGCCAGCAGCTTATTTATGAACACTGAAGCTTTCTTT
D gene: NA
J gene: TRBJ1-1
V gene: TRBV7-9
clone size: NA

CDR3 protein: CSVEQVRRTDTQYF
CDR3 DNA: TGCAGCGTTGAGCAGGTCCGCCGCACAGATACGCAGTATTTT
D gene: NA
J gene: TRBJ2-3
V gene: TRBV29-1
clone size: NA

CDR3 protein: CASGPTTGEQYF
CDR3 DNA: TGTGCCAGCGGACCCACTACAGGCGAGCAGTACTTC
D gene: NA
J gene: TRBJ2-7
V gene: TRBV11-3
clone size: once

CDR3 protein: CSVAGAGNTIYF
CDR3 DNA: TGCAGCGTTGCAGGGGCGGGAAACACCATATATTTT
D gene: NA
J gene: TRBJ1-3
V gene: TRBV29-1
clone size: NA

CDR3 protein: CASSSGGRGFTDTQYF
CDR3 DNA: TGTGCCAGCAGCTCCGGGGGGCGGGGGTTCACAGATACGCAGTATTTT
D gene: NA
J gene: TRBJ2-3
V gene: TRBV7-2
clone size: NA

CDR3 protein: CASIPSWQGADGRTDTQYF
CDR3 DNA: TGTGCCAGCATCCCGAGTTGGCAGGGGGCGGACGGAAGGACAGATACGCAGTATTTT
D gene: TRBD1
J gene: TRBJ2-3
V gene: TRBV11-2
clone size: NA

CDR3 protein: CASSQAGQGNDGYTF
CDR3 DNA: TGTGCCAGCAGCCAGGCGGGACAGGGAAATGATGGCTACACCTTC
D gene: TRBD1
J gene: TRBJ1-2
V gene: TRBV4-2
clone size: NA

CDR3 protein: CASSLHVNLAKNIQYF
CDR3 DNA: TGCGCCAGCAGCTTGCATGTGAACCTAGCCAAAAACATTCAGTACTTC
D gene: NA
J gene: TRBJ2-4
V gene: TRBV5-1
clone size: many

CDR3 protein: CASSVINNNEQFF
CDR3 DNA: TGTGCCAGCAGTGTAATCAATAACAATGAGCAGTTCTTC
D gene: NA
J gene: TRBJ2-1
V gene: TRBV12-3/TRBV12-4
clone size: many

CDR3 protein: CASSSTSGGVWMDTQYF
CDR3 DNA: TGTGCCAGCAGCTCGACTAGCGGGGGGGTCTGGATGGATACGCAGTATTTT
D gene: TRBD2
J gene: TRBJ2-3
V gene: TRBV6-2/TRBV6-3
clone size: NA

CDR3 protein: CSARDPIAGALYNEQFF
CDR3 DNA: TGCAGTGCTAGAGACCCTATTGCAGGGGCCCTATACAATGAGCAGTTCTTC
D gene: NA
J gene: TRBJ2-1
V gene: TRBV20-1
clone size: NA

CDR3 protein: CASSPPLGAQWTDTQFF
CDR3 DNA: TGTGCCAGCAGCCCCCCCCTGGGGGCGCAATGGACAGATACGCAGTTCTTC
D gene: NA
J gene: TRBJ2-1
V gene: TRBV12-3/TRBV12-4
clone size: NA

CDR3 protein: CASSPVGGNGYTF
CDR3 DNA: TGTGCCAGCAGTCCCGTAGGGGGGAATGGCTACACCTTC
D gene: NA
J gene: TRBJ1-2
V gene: TRBV27
clone size: NA

CDR3 protein: CASSSADRDNYGYTF
CDR3 DNA: TGTGCCAGCAGTTCAGCCGACAGGGACAACTATGGCTACACCTTC
D gene: TRBD1
J gene: TRBJ1-2
V gene: TRBV12-3/TRBV12-4
clone size: NA

CDR3 protein: CASSLSYIVSYNSPLHF
CDR3 DNA: TGTGCCAGCAGTTTATCCTATATTGTCTCCTATAATTCACCCCTCCACTTT
D gene: NA
J gene: TRBJ1-6
V gene: TRBV27
clone size: NA

CDR3 protein: CASSTTGGRGYTF
CDR3 DNA: TGTGCCAGCAGTACCACAGGGGGCCGCGGCTACACCTTC
D gene: TRBD1
J gene: TRBJ1-2
V gene: TRBV7-3
clone size: NA

CDR3 protein: CAVQGGGSSYNEQFF
CDR3 DNA: TGTGCCGTTCAGGGTGGCGGGAGCTCCTACAATGAGCAGTTCTTC
D gene: TRBD2
J gene: TRBJ2-1
V gene: TRBV5-6
clone size: NA